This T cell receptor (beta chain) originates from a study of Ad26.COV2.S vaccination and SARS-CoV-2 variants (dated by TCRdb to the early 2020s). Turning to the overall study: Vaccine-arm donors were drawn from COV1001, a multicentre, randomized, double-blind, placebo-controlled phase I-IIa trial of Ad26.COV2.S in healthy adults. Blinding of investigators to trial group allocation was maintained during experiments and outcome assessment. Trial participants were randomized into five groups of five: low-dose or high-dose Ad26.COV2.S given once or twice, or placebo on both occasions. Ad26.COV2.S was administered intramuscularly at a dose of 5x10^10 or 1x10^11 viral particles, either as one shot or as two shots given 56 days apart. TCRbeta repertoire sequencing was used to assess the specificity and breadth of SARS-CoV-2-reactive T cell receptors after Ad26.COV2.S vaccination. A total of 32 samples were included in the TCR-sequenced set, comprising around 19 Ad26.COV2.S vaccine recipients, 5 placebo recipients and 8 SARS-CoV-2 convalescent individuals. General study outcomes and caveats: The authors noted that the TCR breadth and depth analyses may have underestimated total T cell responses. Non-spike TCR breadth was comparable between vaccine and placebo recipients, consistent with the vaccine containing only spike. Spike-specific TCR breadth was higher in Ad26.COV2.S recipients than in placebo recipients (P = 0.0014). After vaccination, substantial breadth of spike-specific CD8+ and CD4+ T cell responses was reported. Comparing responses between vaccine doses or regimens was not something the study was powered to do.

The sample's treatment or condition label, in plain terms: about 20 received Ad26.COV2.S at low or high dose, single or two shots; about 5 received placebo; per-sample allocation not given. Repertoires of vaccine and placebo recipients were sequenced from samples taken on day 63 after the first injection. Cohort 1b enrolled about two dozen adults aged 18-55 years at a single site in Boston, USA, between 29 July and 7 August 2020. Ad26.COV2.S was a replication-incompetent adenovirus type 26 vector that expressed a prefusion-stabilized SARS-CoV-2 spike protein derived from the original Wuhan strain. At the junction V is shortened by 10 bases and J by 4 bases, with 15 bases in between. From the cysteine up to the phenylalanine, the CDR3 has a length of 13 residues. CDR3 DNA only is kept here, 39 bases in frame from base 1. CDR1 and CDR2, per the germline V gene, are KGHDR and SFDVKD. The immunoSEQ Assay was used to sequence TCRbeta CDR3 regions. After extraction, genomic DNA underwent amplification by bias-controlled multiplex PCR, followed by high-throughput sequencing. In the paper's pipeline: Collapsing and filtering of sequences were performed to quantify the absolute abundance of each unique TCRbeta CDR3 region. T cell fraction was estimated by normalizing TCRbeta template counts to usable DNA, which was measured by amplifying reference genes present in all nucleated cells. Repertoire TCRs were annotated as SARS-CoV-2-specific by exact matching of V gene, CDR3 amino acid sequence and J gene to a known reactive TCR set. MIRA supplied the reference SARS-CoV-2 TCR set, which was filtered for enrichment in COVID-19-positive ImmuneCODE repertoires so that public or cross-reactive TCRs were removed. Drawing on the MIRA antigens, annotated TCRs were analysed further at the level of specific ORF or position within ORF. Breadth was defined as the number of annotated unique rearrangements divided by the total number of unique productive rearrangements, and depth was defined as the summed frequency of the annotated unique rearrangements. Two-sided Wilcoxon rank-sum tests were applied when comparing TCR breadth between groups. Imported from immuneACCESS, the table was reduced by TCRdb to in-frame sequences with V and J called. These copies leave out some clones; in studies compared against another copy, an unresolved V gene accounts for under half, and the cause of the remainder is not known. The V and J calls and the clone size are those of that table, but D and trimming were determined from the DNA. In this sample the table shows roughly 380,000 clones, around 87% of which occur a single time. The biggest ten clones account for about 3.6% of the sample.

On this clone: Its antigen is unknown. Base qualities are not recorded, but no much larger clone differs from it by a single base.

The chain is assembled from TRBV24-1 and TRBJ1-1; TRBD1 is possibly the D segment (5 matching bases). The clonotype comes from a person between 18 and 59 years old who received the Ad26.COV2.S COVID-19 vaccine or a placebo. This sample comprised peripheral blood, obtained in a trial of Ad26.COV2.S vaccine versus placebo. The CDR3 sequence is CATQGDLSTEAFF. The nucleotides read TGTGCCACACAAGGGGACCTAAGCACTGAAGCTTTCTTT.